This T cell receptor beta chain was recovered during a study of blood T cell repertoires in COVID-19. This clone was seen more than once but under ten times. Repertoires were generated with immunoSEQ multiplex PCR, while TCRdb's copy carries only in-frame clones and drops some. Of around 140,000 clones in the sample, 87% are singletons; the top ten hold roughly 1%. Sequenced material: peripheral blood. This clonotype originated in a woman between 50 and 59 years old with acute or convalescent COVID-19.

The CDR3 spells CASSPPPGGVNEQFF. CDR3 coding DNA: TGTGCCAGCAGTCCACCCCCGGGAGGGGTCAATGAGCAGTTCTTC. The chain has TRBV6-2 or TRBV6-3 and TRBJ2-1; 8 bases are a match to TRBD2. In germline, CDR1 is MNHEY, CDR2 SVGEGT. The trim removed 5 bases at V and 6 bases at J, leaving 9 bases unmatched. The CDR3 covers 15 residues.